This T cell receptor (beta chain) was retrieved from a study of shared clonotypes between healthy human individuals. Whole-study results and caveats: The researchers took only blood, and tissue repertoires probably look different. Few donors restricted represented genetic and exposure-history diversity. Deeper or shallower sequencing was expected to change how clonotypes are shared among donors.

Produced via immunoSEQ multiplex PCR; TCRdb's table is partial and in-frame only. The sample holds hundreds of thousands of clones; around 80% are singletons and the top ten take more than 10%. About this clone: Its antigen remains unknown.

Per the germline V gene, CDR1 is LNHDA and CDR2 is SQIVND (reference sequence). V was clipped by 9 bases and J by 6 bases, with 14 bases between them. The CDR3 runs to 12 residues. The gene calls are TRBV19 and TRBJ1-2; D unresolved. What was sequenced was PBMCs. The sequence was collected from a woman between 40 and 55 years old in good health. Some clones in this sample may be carry-over from other donors' samples. The CDR3 bases are TGTGCCAGCAATAGTTTCGACAATGGCTACACCTTC. Translated: CASNSFDNGYTF.